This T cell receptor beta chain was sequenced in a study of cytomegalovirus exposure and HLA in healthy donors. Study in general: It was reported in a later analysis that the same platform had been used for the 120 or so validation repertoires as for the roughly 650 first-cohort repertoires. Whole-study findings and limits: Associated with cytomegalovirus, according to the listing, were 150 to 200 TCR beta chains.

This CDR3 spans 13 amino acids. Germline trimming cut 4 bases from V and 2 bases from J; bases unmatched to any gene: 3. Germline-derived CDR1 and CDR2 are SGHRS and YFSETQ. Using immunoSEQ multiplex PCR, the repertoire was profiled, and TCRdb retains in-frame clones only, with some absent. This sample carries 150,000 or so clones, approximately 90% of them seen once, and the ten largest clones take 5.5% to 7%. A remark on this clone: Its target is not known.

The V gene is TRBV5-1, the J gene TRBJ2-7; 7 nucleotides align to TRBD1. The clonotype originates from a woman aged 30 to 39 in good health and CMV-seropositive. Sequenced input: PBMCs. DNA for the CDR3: TGCGCCAGCAGCGTGACAGGGACCTACGAGCAGTACTTC. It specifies CASSVTGTYEQYF.